Here is one TCR beta chain with its context. These data come from a study of CD8+CD57+ T cells in acquired aplastic anemia. Across the study: On average, sorted CD4+ and CD8+ cells gave 2.5 to 4 ug of DNA.

Profiling that covered TCR beta VDJ and CDR3 relied on genomic DNA as its template. A single record per CDR3 protein comes from TCRdb applying MiXCR to the reads. The table lists roughly 250,000 distinct CDR3 sequences, roughly 82% of them singletons. Before being chosen for sequencing, patients had shown CD8+CD57+ cell expansion by flow cytometry. The specimen sequenced was sorted CD4+, CD8+, or CD8+CD57+ T cells (not recorded which) from PBMCs. This clonotype was obtained from a human donor with aplastic anemia.

In DNA, the CDR3 is TGTGCCAGCAGCCTAGTGCTGACAGCGTTGCTTGGCTACACCTTC. It encodes CASSLVLTALLGYTF. V usage is TRBV11-3 and J usage is TRBJ1-2; D perhaps matches TRBD1 (5 bases). V was clipped by 5 bases and J by 7 bases, with 20 bases between them. Germline CDR1 SGHNT, CDR2 YENEEA. The CDR3 length is 15 residues. The variable domain in full, with the rest retrieved from reference TRBV11-3 and TRBJ1-2, is EAGVVQSPRYKIIEKKQPVAFWCNPISGHNTLYWYLQNLGQGPELLIRYENEEAVDDSQLPKDRFSAERLKGVDSTLKIQPAELGDSAVYLCASSLVLTALLGYTFGSGTRLTVV.